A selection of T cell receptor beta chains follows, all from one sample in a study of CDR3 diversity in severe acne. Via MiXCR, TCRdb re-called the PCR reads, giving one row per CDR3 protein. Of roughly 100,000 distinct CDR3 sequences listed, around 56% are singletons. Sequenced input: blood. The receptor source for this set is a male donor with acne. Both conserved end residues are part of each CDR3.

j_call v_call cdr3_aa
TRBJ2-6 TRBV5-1 CASSFGQTNTEAFSGANVLTF
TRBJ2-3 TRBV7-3 CASSSGTGTDTQYF
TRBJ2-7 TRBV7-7 CASSLVFDSPQYF
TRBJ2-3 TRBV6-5 CAGSRPGQGITDTQYF
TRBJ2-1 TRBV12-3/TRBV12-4 CASSFGGQGVEQFF
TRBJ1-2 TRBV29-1 CSVVTENYGYTF
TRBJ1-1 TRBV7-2 CASSRRDLPLNTEAFF
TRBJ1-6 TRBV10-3 CAISESFRRRNSPLHF
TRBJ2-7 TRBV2 CASNWAGEQYF
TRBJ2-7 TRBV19 CASSGTGTGGAFSKQYF
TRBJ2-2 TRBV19 CASSRFVREVGELFF
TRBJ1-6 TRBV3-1 CASSQGNWGYNSPLHF
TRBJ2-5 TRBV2 CASSQGWTSQETQYF
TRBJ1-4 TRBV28 CASSPPIQLTNEKLFF
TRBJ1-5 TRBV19 CASSTGQGYSNQPQHF
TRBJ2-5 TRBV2 CASHLRETQYF
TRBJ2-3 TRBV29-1 CSVEDLLQGPDTQYF
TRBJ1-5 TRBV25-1 CASSRPTGKDQPQHF
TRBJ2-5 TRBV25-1 CASSCVPSTSGEETQYF
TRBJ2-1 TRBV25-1 CAIPGLAGNNEQFF
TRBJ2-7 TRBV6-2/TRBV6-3 CASRPQGGKSYEQYF
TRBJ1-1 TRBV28 CASSSLWPEAFF
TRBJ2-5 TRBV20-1 CSARDRGPETQYF
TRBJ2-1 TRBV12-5 CASGLPGQTNEQFF
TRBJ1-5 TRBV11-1 CASSIEPGGSNQPQHF
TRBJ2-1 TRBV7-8 CASSKTSGSSDEQFF
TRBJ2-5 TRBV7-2 CASSLAPAKQETQYF
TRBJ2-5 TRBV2 CASSAGGSRDQPQYF
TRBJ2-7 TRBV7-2 CASRMGTGDEQYF
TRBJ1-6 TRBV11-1 CASSPGRSPLHF
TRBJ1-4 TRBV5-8 CASSSGASNEKLFF
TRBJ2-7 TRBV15 CAAPLDHEQYF
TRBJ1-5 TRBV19 CASSMDRGQPQHF
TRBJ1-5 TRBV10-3 CAISVGQGIQPQHF
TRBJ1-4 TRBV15 CATSRVANEKLFF
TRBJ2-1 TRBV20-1 CSARRLAGVCSYNEQFF
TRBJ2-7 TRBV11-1 CASSPSTGSEQYF
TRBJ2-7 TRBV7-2 CASSWGQSYEQYF
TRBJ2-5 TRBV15 CAICRGSVQETQYF
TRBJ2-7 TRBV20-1 CSGARASGDYEQYF
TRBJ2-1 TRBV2 CASSELAGGKNEQFF
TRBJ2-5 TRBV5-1 CASRRGGAGTVETQYF
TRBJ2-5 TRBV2 CASSGSTLTGETQYF
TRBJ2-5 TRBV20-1 CSARDLIEFQETQYF
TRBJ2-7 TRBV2 CASRQGANEQYF
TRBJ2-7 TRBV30 CAWRSGLAGTYEQYF
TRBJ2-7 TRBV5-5 CASSFDVPPSEQYF
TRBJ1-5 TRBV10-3 CAISESGTGLTQPQHF
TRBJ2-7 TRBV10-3 CAISFTGGFDEQYF
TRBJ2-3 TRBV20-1 CSAGSVSTQYF
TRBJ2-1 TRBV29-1 CSVGEYNEQFF
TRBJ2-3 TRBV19 CASSLNPGGYGTDTQYF
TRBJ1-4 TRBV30 CAWRNSGREKLFF
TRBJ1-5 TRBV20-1 CSARPRSGALPHF
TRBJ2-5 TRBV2 CASSAQDGGLGETQYF